A single sample is the source of the 31 T cell receptor beta chains below, sequenced in a study of graft-versus-host responses after intestinal transplantation. Sequencing used immunoSEQ multiplex PCR; TCRdb keeps in-frame clones, though not all of them. The sample has 6,000 to 9,000 clones, roughly 30% seen once. The authors seeded about 200,000 CFSE-labeled responder cells together with about 200,000 irradiated stimulator cells tagged with violet dye. The source was alloreactive CD8+ T cells from a mixed lymphocyte reaction culture, collected before transplantation. Specified subset: CFSE-low proliferating T cells sorted from roughly six-day pre-transplant mixed lymphocyte reaction (GvH or HvG direction). These TCRs come from a human patient who was an organ donor for intestinal transplantation.

This clone turned up a few times. V is TRBV5-6 and J is TRBJ2-7; D is ambiguous. CDR1 is SGHDT and CDR2 is YYEEEE in the germline V gene. The CDR3 has 14 residues. V shed 4 bases and J shed 0 bases, with 11 bases lying between them. CDR3 amino acids: CASSPAPVSYEQYF. Written as DNA, the CDR3 is TGTGCCAGCAGCCCTGCGCCCGTCTCCTACGAGCAGTACTTC.

There are a few counts of this clone. The chain employs TRBV6-6 and TRBJ2-3; TRBD1 might be the D (5 bases). V dropped 3 bases and J dropped 4 bases, with 14 bases sitting between them. The CDR3 totals 15 residues. Germline loops: CDR1 MNHNY, CDR2 SVGAGI (reference sequence). CDR3 nucleotides: TGTGCCAGCAGTTATTCGACAGAGCCCTCAGATACGCAGTATTTT. Translating gives CASSYSTEPSDTQYF.

This clone was seen only a few times. This chain links TRBV21-1 with TRBJ2-7; no check of the table's D call, TRBD1, against the DNA was made. TRBV21-1 represents a pseudogene. This CDR3 region has 12 residues. DNA for the CDR3: TGTGCCAGCACCGGGACAGGTCCCAAGCAGTACTTC. It yields the protein CASTGTGPKQYF.

There are a few counts of this clone. The V call is TRBV4-1, the J call TRBJ2-1, with D tentatively TRBD2 (5 bases). The germline V and J ends were trimmed by 1 base and 9 bases, with 16 bases remaining between them. The germline CDR1 and CDR2 sequences are MGHRA and YSYEKL. The CDR3 totals 15 residues. In nucleotides, the CDR3 is TGCGCCAGCAGCCAAGTTGCCCCGACTATCGGTGAGCAGTTCTTC. Translated: CASSQVAPTIGEQFF.

The chain links TRBV7-8 to TRBJ2-3; 10 nucleotides line up with TRBD2. The length of the CDR3 is 20 residues. V lost 1 base and J lost 2; bases outside the gene matches: 15. Per germline, CDR1 SGHVS and CDR2 FQNEAQ. CDR3 sequence (DNA): TGTGCCAGCAGCTTAGAAATTCGGGCCCTAGCGGGGGTACCCACAGATACGCAGTATTTT. Its protein product is CASSLEIRALAGVPTDTQYF.

This clone is medium-sized (0.01 to 0.1%) in the sample. This chain joins TRBV11-2 and TRBJ2-7; perhaps TRBD1 as D (6 bases). CDR3 length equals 15 residues. Trimming removed 7 bases at V and 3 bases at J, with 19 bases between. Per the germline V gene, CDR1 is SGHAT and CDR2 is FQNNGV. CDR3 sequence reads: CASTLVRDKDYEQYF. The CDR3 nucleotides are TGTGCCAGCACCCTAGTCCGGGACAAAGACTACGAGCAGTACTTC.

This clone was counted a few times. This chain joins TRBV13 and TRBJ2-1, with 7 bases fitting TRBD1. From germline, CDR1 is PRHDT and CDR2 FYEKMQ (reference sequence). J was trimmed by 5 bases and V by 5 bases; bases with no gene match: 9. CDR3 length: 15 amino acids. The CDR3 spells CASSRRTGQNNEQFF. In DNA, the CDR3 is TGTGCCAGCAGCCGAAGGACAGGACAAAACAATGAGCAGTTCTTC.

This clone showed up just a few times. The junction departs from the called germline gene at one end, perhaps through a read error. V usage is TRBV7-7 and J usage is TRBJ2-5, with 11 bases fitting TRBD2. Germline assignment: CDR1 SSHAT and CDR2 FNYEAQ (reference sequence). The CDR3 is 15 amino acids. The CDR3 bases are TGTGCTAGCAGCTATAGCGGGGGGGCCGCGGAGACCCAGTACTTC. Encoded protein: CASSYSGGAAETQYF.

This clone was counted once. V gene TRBV7-9 combines with J gene TRBJ2-5; perhaps TRBD2 as D (6 bases). The CDR3 extends over 14 amino acids. V was shortened by 0 bases and J by 2 bases, with 7 bases between the two germline ends. Germline assignment: CDR1 SEHNR and CDR2 FQNEAQ (reference sequence). The CDR3 DNA reads as TGTGCCAGCAGCTTAGCCCTAGCGCAAGAGACCCAGTACTTC. Amino acids: CASSLALAQETQYF. The entire variable domain, with the rest obtained from reference TRBV7-9 and TRBJ2-5, is as follows: DTGVSQNPRHKITKRGQNVTFRCDPISEHNRLYWYRQTLGQGPEFLTYFQNEAQLEKSRLLSDRFSAERPKGSFSTLEIQRTEQGDSAMYLCASSLALAQETQYFGPGTRLLVL.

The CDR3 DNA reads as TGTGCCAGCAGCTCCTATAGCGGGAGAAACAATGAGCAGTTCTTC. Translating gives CASSSYSGRNNEQFF. This sequence joins TRBV7-9 and TRBJ2-1, with 9 bases identical to TRBD2. The V segment lost 4 bases and the J segment 5 bases; nucleotides outside the gene matches: 6. This CDR3 has 15 amino acids. The germline V gene has CDR1 SEHNR and CDR2 FQNEAQ (reference sequence). The full variable domain, with the rest looked up from reference TRBV7-9 and TRBJ2-1, is DTGVSQNPRHKITKRGQNVTFRCDPISEHNRLYWYRQTLGQGPEFLTYFQNEAQLEKSRLLSDRFSAERPKGSFSTLEIQRTEQGDSAMYLCASSSYSGRNNEQFFGPGTRLTVL.

This clone was found a few times. J is TRBJ1-1 and V is TRBV7-3; unclear D gene. CDR1 is SGHTA and CDR2 is FQGTGA in the germline V gene. The CDR3 covers 13 residues. V lost 1 base and J lost 3, with 6 bases in between. This CDR3 reads CASSLIAYTEAFF. In DNA form, the CDR3 reads TGTGCCAGCAGCTTAATTGCGTACACTGAAGCTTTCTTT.

V is TRBV6-8 and J is TRBJ2-7, with TRBD1 matching over 8 bases. Trimming took 5 bases from V and 3 from J; bases not matched to a gene: 9. The CDR3 runs 15 residues. Germline values: CDR1 MNHGY, CDR2 SAAAGT. For the CDR3, the DNA is TGTGCCAGCAGTCCCGGGACAGGCCCCGTCTACGAGCAGTACTTC. Its translation is CASSPGTGPVYEQYF.

This clone appeared once. Given a far larger clone just one base away, this is likely a sequencing read error. Without the conserved terminal phenylalanine or tryptophan, this CDR3 likely stems from a read error. The chain is built from TRBV19 and TRBJ2-7; D is ambiguous. CDR3 length: 13 residues. V was pared by 3 bases and J by 3 bases, with 9 bases between. Germline V CDR1 and CDR2: LNHDA, SQIVND (reference sequence). This chain's CDR3 is CASSILMGYEQYL. CDR3 coding DNA: TGTGCCAGTAGTATCTTGATGGGCTACGAGCAGTACCTC.

V gene TRBV5-1 combines with J gene TRBJ2-7, with D uncertain. The CDR3 consists of 15 residues. Looked up from germline, CDR1 is SGHRS and CDR2 is YFSETQ. The V end lost 0 bases, the J end lost 7 bases, and 17 bases lay between the germline ends. In DNA form, the CDR3 reads TGCGCCAGCAGCTTGGAATGGGTAGGGTTGGGGGAGCAGTACTTC. It encodes CASSLEWVGLGEQYF.

This clone was seen a single time. The CDR3, as DNA: TGCGCCAGCAGCCCAGGCCTAGCGGGGGAGTATGAGCAGTTCTTC. Protein sequence: CASSPGLAGEYEQFF. The chain links TRBV4-3 to TRBJ2-1, with 10 bases that match TRBD2. The V gene end was trimmed by 4 bases and the J gene end by 8 bases; junction bases not matched to a gene: 8. Germline V gene data show CDR1 as LGHNA and CDR2 as YSLEER. The length of the CDR3 is 15 residues.

This clone showed up just a few times. The chain combines TRBV7-6 with TRBJ2-7; 10 nucleotides match TRBD2. J was trimmed by 3 bases and V by 1 base; bases with no gene match: 3. In germline, CDR1 is SGHVS, CDR2 FNYEAQ. The CDR3 has 15 residues. DNA of the CDR3: TGTGCCAGCAGCTTAGTGGGGACTAGCGACTACGAGCAGTACTTC. Protein sequence: CASSLVGTSDYEQYF.

The chain combines TRBV7-3 with TRBJ1-2; weak D call: TRBD1 (6 bases). There are 15 residues in the CDR3. Germline lookup yields CDR1 SGHTA and CDR2 FQGTGA. V was clipped by 0 bases and J by 2 bases, with 10 bases between them. CDR3 bases: TGTGCCAGCAGCTTAACGGGGGCCTCGAACTATGGCTACACCTTC. It is translated as CASSLTGASNYGYTF.

The V and J genes are TRBV27 and TRBJ1-5, with D possibly matching TRBD1 (5 bases). The CDR3 contains 17 residues. Germline-derived CDR1 and CDR2 are MNHEY and SMNVEV (reference sequence). Trimming removed 7 bases at V and 0 bases at J, with 19 bases between. CDR3 nucleotide sequence: TGTGCCAGCAAGTTCCCCATCGACAGTTATAGCAATCAGCCCCAGCATTTT. This codes for CASKFPIDSYSNQPQHF.

The chain joins TRBV19 to TRBJ2-7, with 9 bases aligning to TRBD2. V trimming: 6 bases; J trimming: 6 bases; junction bases outside the gene matches: 6. Germline values: CDR1 LNHDA, CDR2 SQIVND (reference sequence). This CDR3 is built from 13 residues. The CDR3 sequence: CASSGAGGFEQYF. The CDR3 DNA reads TGTGCCAGTAGCGGAGCGGGGGGTTTCGAGCAGTACTTC.

The table lists this clone with a few counts. The chain couples TRBV7-8 to TRBJ1-3; possibly TRBD1 for D (6 bases). Germline CDR1 and CDR2: SGHVS and FQNEAQ. Trimming removed 3 bases at V and 0 bases at J, with 15 bases between. The CDR3 spans 17 residues. The CDR3 DNA follows: TGTGCCAGCAGCTTTCGGGGGCTAGATTACTCTGGAAACACCATATATTTT. Its protein is CASSFRGLDYSGNTIYF.

The CDR3 bases are TGTGCCAGCAGCCAGCAGGGGGCAAGGACAGATACGCAGTATTTT. Encoded protein: CASSQQGARTDTQYF. J is TRBJ2-3 and V is TRBV11-3; TRBD1 matches at 8 bases. Germline V gene sequence: CDR1 SGHNT, CDR2 YENEEA. CDR3 length: 15 amino acids. V lost 5 bases and J lost 3; bases outside the gene matches: 7.

The chain has TRBV9 and TRBJ1-5; D not resolved. The CDR3 is 18 residues long. Trimming shortened V by 2 bases and J by 0 bases, and 18 bases separated the two germline ends. CDR1 SGDLS and CDR2 YYNGEE come from the germline V gene. In DNA, the CDR3 is TGTGCCAGCAGCGTTCGAAAATGGAGCAGGAATAGCAATCAGCCCCAGCATTTT. It codes for CASSVRKWSRNSNQPQHF.

This clone was observed a handful of times. The V gene is TRBV6-5, the J gene TRBJ1-2, with D unresolved. CDR1 is MNHEY, CDR2 SVGAGI, per germline. The V end was cut by 8 bases, the J end by 2 bases, with 6 bases between. There are 11 residues in the CDR3. The CDR3 reads CASYGNYGYTF. The CDR3 region has the DNA TGTGCCAGCTACGGAAACTATGGCTACACCTTC.

The chain recombines TRBV29-1 with TRBJ2-6, with a possible D match to TRBD2 (5 bases). From germline, CDR1 is SQVTM and CDR2 ANQGSEA. V was cut by 5 bases and J by 5 bases, with 22 bases left in between. This CDR3 contains 17 residues. The CDR3 loop reads CSVRPRLIQSRANVLTF. Here the CDR3 DNA reads TGCAGCGTTAGACCAAGACTAATACAAAGTCGGGCCAACGTCCTGACTTTC.

J is TRBJ2-7 and V is TRBV28; D not resolved. Germline V lookup: CDR1 MDHEN, CDR2 SYDVKM. There are 14 residues in the CDR3. Between the trimmed V and J ends, which lost 1 base and 0 bases, there was a span of 7 bases. This CDR3 reads CASSLFPVSYEQYF. The DNA for the CDR3 is TGTGCCAGCAGTTTATTTCCAGTCTCCTACGAGCAGTACTTC.

This clone occurred a few times. The chain is built from TRBV9 and TRBJ2-5, with a tentative D call TRBD1 (6 bases). There are 14 residues in the CDR3. Germline CDR1 reads SGDLS; CDR2 reads YYNGEE. With 2 bases removed from V and 1 base from J, the gap between germline ends came to 9 bases. The CDR3: CASSVPDSQETQYF. The CDR3 coding sequence is TGTGCCAGCAGCGTCCCGGACAGCCAAGAGACCCAGTACTTC.

The chain links TRBV4-3 to TRBJ2-7; D may be TRBD1 (5 bases). The V gene's germline CDR1 is LGHNA and CDR2 YSLEER. Trimming removed 1 base from V and 4 bases from J, with 11 bases in between. CDR3 length: 14 residues. The CDR3 loop is CASSQVPAGYEQYF. CDR3 DNA: TGCGCCAGCAGCCAAGTTCCAGCAGGGTACGAGCAGTACTTC.

The V and J genes are TRBV8-2 and TRBJ2-6; TRBD2 is the table's D call, not checked against the DNA. TRBV8-2 constitutes a pseudogene. The CDR3 covers 17 residues. CDR3 sequence: CGIAEKITQSRANVLTF. The CDR3 coding sequence is TGTGGCATCGCGGAAAAGATAACACAAAGTCGGGCCAACGTCCTGACTTTC.

The chain combines TRBV11-3 with TRBJ2-1, with 9 bases aligning to TRBD2. The trim removed 5 bases at V and 1 base at J, leaving 9 bases unmatched. Germline loops: CDR1 SGHNT, CDR2 YENEEA. The length of the CDR3 is 17 residues. The CDR3 bases are TGTGCCAGCAGCAAGACTATTACTAGCGGGTCCTACAATGAGCAGTTCTTC. Residues: CASSKTITSGSYNEQFF.

In this sample, this clone is medium-sized. This chain connects TRBV4-1 to TRBJ2-7, with D perhaps TRBD1 (6 bases). Germline lookup yields CDR1 MGHRA and CDR2 YSYEKL. The CDR3 is 14 amino acids. V was cut by 0 bases and J by 4 bases, with 10 bases left in between. Here the CDR3 reads CASSQENRVYEQYF. In DNA, the CDR3 is TGCGCCAGCAGCCAAGAGAACAGGGTGTACGAGCAGTACTTC.

This chain connects TRBV6-5 to TRBJ2-1; the D gene is possibly TRBD2 (6 bases). CDR1 and CDR2 (germline): MNHEY, SVGAGI. V lost 3 bases to trimming and J lost 2 bases, with 11 bases between them. This CDR3 has 15 residues. The CDR3 bases are TGTGCCAGCAGTTATTTCGGGGGACCCTACAATGAGCAGTTCTTC. Translation: CASSYFGGPYNEQFF.